Sequencing of this T cell receptor beta chain was carried out in a study of blood T cell repertoires in COVID-19. Study-wide background: Specimens from acute and convalescent COVID-19 originated in the United States, Italy and Spain. PBMCs, B-cell-depleted T cells, or T cells were the source of the cDNA or gDNA that made up the material.

Original data processing: From reference gene primer amplification, estimates of nucleated cell counts were derived. Libraries were prepared by immunoSEQ multiplex PCR; TCRdb keeps only in-frame clonotypes and omits some of them. From that table come the V and J calls and clone size; the DNA was used to work out D and trimming. The sample consists of roughly 120,000 clones, about 85% of them appearing once. Trimming left V 1 base short and J 5 bases short, with 14 bases between. This CDR3 is built from 15 residues. The rearrangement links TRBV23-1 to TRBJ1-1; D ambiguous. TRBV23-1 is noted as an ORF with a role that remains uncertain. This receptor was taken from a man in his forties with acute or convalescent COVID-19. Sequencing was carried out using peripheral blood. CDR3 loop: CASSQCSGDGTEAFF. CDR3 DNA sequence: TGCGCCAGCAGTCAATGCTCCGGGGATGGGACTGAAGCTTTCTTT.